Listed here are 7 T cell receptor beta chains from one sample, sequenced in a study of graft-versus-host responses after intestinal transplantation. These receptors have no identified antigens. The method was immunoSEQ multiplex PCR; TCRdb's version includes in-frame clones alone and lacks a portion of them. The table includes under 140,000 clones, around 93% detected once. This specimen consisted of unstimulated CD8+ T cells sorted from spleen or lymph node cells, obtained before intestinal transplant. These TCRs come from a human donor who received an intestinal transplant.

This clone was counted a single time. The V and J genes are TRBV10-2 and TRBJ1-1, with D uncertain. The V end was cut by 6 bases, the J end by 3 bases, with 17 bases between. Germline V gene sequence: CDR1 WSHSY, CDR2 SAAADI. The CDR3 consists of 15 residues. CDR3 DNA: TGCGCCAGCAGGATAGATTCAGCTGAAGACACTGAAGCTTTCTTT. Translating gives CASRIDSAEDTEAFF.

The V gene is TRBV19, the J gene TRBJ1-5, with D unclear. The germline V gene has CDR1 LNHDA and CDR2 SQIVND (reference sequence). This CDR3 comprises 12 residues. V lost 5 bases and J lost 4, with 6 bases in between. CDR3 sequence: CASSAFNQPQHF. The DNA for the CDR3 is TGTGCCAGTAGTGCCTTTAATCAGCCCCAGCATTTT. The variable domain in full, with the rest retrieved from reference TRBV19 and TRBJ1-5, is DGGITQSPKYLFRKEGQNVTLSCEQNLNHDAMYWYRQDPGQGLRLIYYSQIVNDFQKGDIAEGYSVSREKKESFPLTVTSAQKNPTAFYLCASSAFNQPQHFGDGTRLSIL.

This chain links TRBV29-1 with TRBJ2-7, with TRBD2 matching over 11 bases. Germline values: CDR1 SQVTM, CDR2 ANQGSEA. CDR3 size: 17 residues. The junction had 13 bases not matched to a gene; V was cut back by 6 bases and J by 0 bases. CDR3 DNA: TGCAGCGTGGCCGGGACTAGCGGTTCCTCAAGCTCCTACGAGCAGTACTTC. It is translated as CSVAGTSGSSSSYEQYF.

The rearrangement links TRBV6-6 to TRBJ1-1; TRBD1 matches 10 bases. The CDR3 runs 14 residues. The J segment lost 6 bases and the V segment lost 0 bases, leaving 1 base of the junction unmatched. Looked up from germline, CDR1 is MNHNY and CDR2 is SVGAGI (reference sequence). CDR3 amino acids: CASSYSGTGAEAFF. In DNA, the CDR3 is TGTGCCAGCAGTTACTCGGGGACAGGGGCTGAAGCTTTCTTT.

This rearrangement joins TRBV7-3 to TRBJ1-5; D unclear. V was cut by 4 bases and J by 4 bases, with 8 bases left in between. Germline V gene lookup returns CDR1 SGHTA and CDR2 FQGTGA. This CDR3 region has 13 residues. CDR3 sequence (DNA): TGTGCCAGCAGCTCAGGCTTTAATCAGCCCCAGCATTTT. It codes for CASSSGFNQPQHF.

The chain employs TRBV25-1 and TRBJ2-3, with 9 bases matching TRBD2. This CDR3 contains 17 residues. Trimming took 3 bases from V and 6 from J; bases not matched to a gene: 13. The germline CDR1 and CDR2 sequences are MGHDK and SYGVNS. CDR3 nucleotides: TGTGCCAGCAGTGATTGGGTATCTAGCGGGAAATCGGATACGCAGTATTTT. Protein product: CASSDWVSSGKSDTQYF.

The chain links TRBV9 to TRBJ1-5; D gene ambiguous. Trimming took 4 bases from V and 0 from J, leaving 5 bases between them. Germline V gives CDR1 SGDLS, CDR2 YYNGEE. This CDR3 spans 13 amino acids. This CDR3 is CASSPGSNQPQHF. For the CDR3, the DNA is TGTGCCAGCAGCCCGGGTAGCAATCAGCCCCAGCATTTT.